These 10 T cell receptor beta chains were all obtained from the same sample, sequenced in a study of PD-1 blockade in mismatch repair-deficient tumors (dated by TCRdb to the late 2010s). The library came from the immunoSEQ multiplex PCR assay. TCRdb stores this immuneACCESS table with in-frame sequences only. Part of the clones is absent; in the studies checked, under half of the shortfall reflects unresolved V genes, and no reason is known for the rest. The sample table holds about 67,000 clones, of which 70% to 80% were seen once. Together, the top ten hold about 5% of the sample. The sample was peripheral blood, taken 2 weeks after starting pembrolizumab. These receptors all stem from an adult with mismatch repair-deficient cancer.

Worth noting for this clone: This sample also contains other DNA sequences that code for the same CDR3. The chain carries TRBV11-3 and TRBJ2-2, with D perhaps matching TRBD1 (5 bases). V was pared by 1 base and J by 2 bases, with 8 bases between. The CDR3 covers 15 residues. In germline, CDR1 is SGHNT, CDR2 YENEEA. The CDR3, as DNA: TGTGCCAGCAGCTTAGGGGGCCTTAACACCGGGGAGCTGTTTTTT. Its translation: CASSLGGLNTGELFF.

This clone has more than one count but fewer than ten. The chain combines TRBV14 with TRBJ2-1; 12 nucleotides agree with TRBD2. The junction had 13 bases not matched to a gene; V was cut back by 0 bases and J by 7 bases. This CDR3 region has 19 residues. CDR1 and CDR2 (germline): SGHDN, FVKESK. CDR3 protein: CASSQDPSRLAGERNEQFF. CDR3 coding DNA: TGTGCCAGCAGCCAAGATCCATCGAGACTAGCGGGAGAGAGGAATGAGCAGTTCTTC.

On this clone itself: A junction boundary mismatches the germline segment, possibly from a read error. The chain combines TRBV7-7 with TRBJ2-1, with D possibly matching TRBD1 (6 bases). Germline loops: CDR1 SSHAT, CDR2 FNYEAQ (reference sequence). This CDR3 contains 17 residues. As DNA, the CDR3 is TGTGCTAGCAGCCCGCGTGATGGGGGCCCGGGCTACAATGAGCAGTTCTTC. This gives the protein CASSPRDGGPGYNEQFF.

V and J are TRBV7-9 and TRBJ2-7; TRBD2 matches at 16 bases. Germline CDR1 reads SEHNR; CDR2 reads FQNEAQ (reference sequence). The junction had 8 bases not matched to a gene; V was cut back by 3 bases and J by 3 bases. The CDR3 runs 18 residues. This chain's CDR3 is CASSLGLAGGPPDYEQYF. The CDR3 coding sequence is TGTGCCAGCAGCTTGGGACTAGCGGGAGGGCCTCCCGACTACGAGCAGTACTTC.

The chain uses TRBV2 and TRBJ1-2; 8 bases align to TRBD1. This CDR3 region has 16 residues. CDR1 is SNHLY, CDR2 FYNNEI, per germline. With 1 base clipped from V and 0 bases from J, the junction kept 4 bases outside the gene matches. The CDR3 nucleotides read TGTGCCAGCAGTGAAGTTCGCAGGGGGCCTAACTATGGCTACACCTTC. It encodes CASSEVRRGPNYGYTF.

In the case of this clone: At one boundary the junction diverges from the germline segment, which might be a read error. The chain carries TRBV7-7 and TRBJ2-1; no clear D. This CDR3 is built from 12 residues. Germline V gene data show CDR1 as SSHAT and CDR2 as FNYEAQ (reference sequence). The CDR3 region is CASSPTDNEQFF. The CDR3 nucleotides read TGTGCTAGCAGCCCCACAGACAATGAGCAGTTCTTC.

The chain couples TRBV20-1 to TRBJ2-7; a weak D match, TRBD2 (5 bases). With 1 base removed from V and 9 bases from J, the gap between germline ends came to 10 bases. The germline gives CDR1 DFQATT, CDR2 SNEGSKA (reference sequence). The CDR3 has 11 residues. CDR3 sequence: CSARGLAVQYF. CDR3 nucleotides: TGCAGTGCTAGAGGCCTAGCTGTGCAGTACTTC.

The chain joins TRBV7-3 to TRBJ2-3; D gene uncertain. Germline values: CDR1 SGHTA, CDR2 FQGTGA. The CDR3 sequence is 14 residues long. V lost 0 bases and J lost 4, with 8 bases in between. In DNA form, the CDR3 reads TGTGCCAGCAGCTTAACAGCAGGCCCAGATACGCAGTATTTT. Encoded protein: CASSLTAGPDTQYF.

The chain recombines TRBV4-2 with TRBJ2-7; 10 bases map to TRBD2. The CDR3 runs to 18 residues. The V gene end was trimmed by 0 bases and the J gene end by 0 bases; junction bases not matched to a gene: 8. Germline lookup yields CDR1 LGHNA and CDR2 YNFKEQ. DNA of the CDR3: TGTGCCAGCAGCCAAGATCCAGCGGGAGGGCCTAACTCCTACGAGCAGTACTTC. It encodes CASSQDPAGGPNSYEQYF.

The gene calls are TRBV5-5 and TRBJ2-7; 10 nucleotides agree with TRBD1. CDR1 is SGHKS and CDR2 is YYEKEE in the germline V gene (reference sequence). This CDR3 has 14 residues. The ends lost 10 bases at V and 4 bases at J; junction bases unmatched: 11. The CDR3 loop is CAGSGGQGGYEQYF. DNA of the CDR3: TGTGCCGGGAGCGGCGGACAGGGGGGTTACGAGCAGTACTTC.